This entry features one T cell receptor beta chain sequence. The target of this receptor is not known. There are no base qualities to consult, and no much larger clone falls within one base. Sequences SGDLS (CDR1) and YYNGEE (CDR2) are obtained from the germline V gene. V drops 0 bases and J drops 2 bases, leaving 5 bases in between. Reading from cysteine to phenylalanine, the CDR3 counts 13 amino acids. Of the read, only the CDR3 DNA is kept; its 39 bases are in frame from base 1. The data are from a study of graft-versus-host responses after intestinal transplantation (dated by TCRdb to the early 2020s). Turning to the overall study: The transplants that recipients got were multivisceral, liver-intestinal, or isolated intestinal. All recipients received anti-thymocyte globulin induction followed by maintenance tacrolimus and steroids for around three years. After intestinal transplantation, graft-versus-host and host-versus-graft alloreactive T cell clones in the graft, circulation and bone marrow were tracked using bulk TCR-beta CDR3 sequencing. Alloreactive clones were identified by sequencing pre-transplant mixed lymphocyte reaction products and comparing them with unstimulated pre-transplant donor and recipient T cells. The cohort enrolled fewer than 25 intestinal transplant recipients including one retransplant, and a few patients lacking pretransplant specimens were excluded. Donor T cell macrochimerism was defined as a peak of at least 4% donor T cells among recipient peripheral blood mononuclear cells. Instead of going to the commercial service, samples from a few later patients were sequenced in-house on an Illumina MiSeq and processed with MiXCR.

The library came from the immunoSEQ multiplex PCR assay. In most patients, genomic DNA was isolated using the Qiagen DNeasy Blood and Tissue Kit and sent frozen to Adaptive Biotechnologies for TCR sequencing. For most patients, high-throughput TCR-beta CDR3 sequencing of genomic DNA was performed by Adaptive Biotechnologies. For the original study's pipeline: TCR sequencing data were retrieved from Adaptive's ImmunoSEQ software for around 20 patients, whereas a few other patients were processed with MiXCR and VDJtools. CD4 versus CD8 sorting errors were corrected by removing sequences found in both subsets at a frequency ratio below 5:1. CDR3 nucleotide sequences shared by donor and recipient were removed because the origin of these sequences could not be assigned. Alloreactive clones required at least 2-fold expansion over unstimulated cells and minimum CFSE-low frequency of 0.002% (template counts) or 0.001% (read counts). Mappable clones were those detected in sequenced pre-transplant spleen, lymph node, or MLR CFSE-low populations of the donor or recipient. Cumulative frequency of alloreactive clones was calculated as a percentage of all sequences weighted by copy number. TCRdb's version of the immuneACCESS table is confined to in-frame rearrangements and falls short of the full clone set. An unresolved V gene accounts for under half of the shortfall where checked; the remainder is of unknown origin. V, J and clone size were drawn from that table, and D and trimming were deduced from the DNA. The sample profile shows about 50,000 clones; nearly 95% of them were found once. The top ten hold 2.5% of the sample.

The time point label for this specimen denotes: cells obtained before transplantation from donor or recipient. CD3+CD4+ and CD3+CD8+ populations were FACS-sorted from unstimulated pre-transplant donor and recipient cells taken from spleen or lymph nodes. Overall results and qualifications from the work: GvH clones were detected in recipient bone marrow, and some appeared earlier in ileal mucosa or blood, consistent with an intestinal mucosal origin. The conclusions were limited by the relatively low number and heterogeneity of the intestinal transplant patients. Peak levels of circulating GvH clones were associated with declines in HvG clones early after transplant. In patients with donor T cell macrochimerism, the allografts had high GvH to HvG T cell clonal ratios.

The chain couples TRBV9 to TRBJ1-2; a weak D assignment points to TRBD1 (5 bases agree). The clonotype originates from a human donor who was the organ donor for an intestinal transplant. Specimen: unstimulated CD4+ T cells sorted from spleen or lymph node cells, collected before transplant. CDR3 protein: CASSVGQNYGYTF. In nucleotide form, the sequence is TGTGCCAGCAGCGTAGGACAGAACTATGGCTACACCTTC.